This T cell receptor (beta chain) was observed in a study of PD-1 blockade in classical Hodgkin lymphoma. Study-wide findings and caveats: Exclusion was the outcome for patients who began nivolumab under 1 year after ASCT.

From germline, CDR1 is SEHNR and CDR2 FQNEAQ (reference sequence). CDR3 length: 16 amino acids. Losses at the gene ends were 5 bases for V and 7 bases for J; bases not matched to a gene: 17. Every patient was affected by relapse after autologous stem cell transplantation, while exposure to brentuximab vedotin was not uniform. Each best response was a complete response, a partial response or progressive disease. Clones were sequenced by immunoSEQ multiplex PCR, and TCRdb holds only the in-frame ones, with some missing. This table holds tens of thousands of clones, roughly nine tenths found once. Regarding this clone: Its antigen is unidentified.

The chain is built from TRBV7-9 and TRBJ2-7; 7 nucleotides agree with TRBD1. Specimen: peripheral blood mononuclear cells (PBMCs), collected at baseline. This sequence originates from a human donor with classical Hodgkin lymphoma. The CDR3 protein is CASSDSNRGDWGEQYF. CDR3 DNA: TGTGCCAGCAGCGACTCAAACAGGGGTGATTGGGGGGAGCAGTACTTC.